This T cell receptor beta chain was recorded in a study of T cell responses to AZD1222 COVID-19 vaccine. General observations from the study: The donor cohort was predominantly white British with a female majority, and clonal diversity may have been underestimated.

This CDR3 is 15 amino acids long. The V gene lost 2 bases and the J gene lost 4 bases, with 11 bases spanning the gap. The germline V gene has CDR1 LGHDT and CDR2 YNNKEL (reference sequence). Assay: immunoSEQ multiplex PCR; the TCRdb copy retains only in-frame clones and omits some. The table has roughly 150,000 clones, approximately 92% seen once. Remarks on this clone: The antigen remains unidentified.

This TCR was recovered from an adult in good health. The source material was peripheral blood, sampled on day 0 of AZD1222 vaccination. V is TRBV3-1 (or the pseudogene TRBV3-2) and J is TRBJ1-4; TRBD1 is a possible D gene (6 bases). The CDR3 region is CASSQRGPGNEKLFF. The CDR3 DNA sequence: TGTGCCAGCAGCCAACGGGGGCCAGGTAATGAAAAACTGTTTTTT.